These 9 T cell receptor beta chains were sequenced from one sample in a study of blood T cell repertoires in COVID-19. Data came from immunoSEQ multiplex PCR; TCRdb stores just in-frame clones and leaves some out. The repertoire has over 250,000 clones, around 90% of them found once; the top ten carry approximately 2.5%. The sample taken for sequencing was peripheral blood. These receptors originate from a young adult with COVID-19, enrolled during active disease.

This chain connects TRBV5-6 to TRBJ2-4, with 7 bases lining up with TRBD2. CDR1 and CDR2 (germline): SGHDT, YYEEEE. The CDR3 sequence is 13 residues long. V shed 4 bases and J 13 bases; nucleotides not matched to a gene: 11. CDR3 sequence reads: CASSEPDGRLQYF. DNA for the CDR3: TGTGCCAGCAGCGAGCCTGACGGGAGGTTGCAGTACTTC. The variable domain in full, with the rest retrieved from reference TRBV5-6 and TRBJ2-4, is DAGVTQSPTHLIKTRGQQVTLRCSPKSGHDTVSWYQQALGQGPQFIFQYYEEEERQRGNFPDRFSGHQFPNYSSELNVNALLLGDSALYLCASSEPDGRLQYFGAGTRLSVL.

The chain recombines TRBV13 with TRBJ1-5, with D tentatively TRBD1 (5 bases). This CDR3 spans 12 amino acids. Germline CDR1 PRHDT, CDR2 FYEKMQ (reference sequence). Trimming left V 5 bases short and J 6 bases short, with 8 bases between. The CDR3 spells CASSLRGQPQHF. The CDR3 nucleotides read TGTGCCAGCAGCCTAAGGGGTCAGCCCCAGCATTTT. The complete variable domain, with remaining parts taken from reference TRBV13 and TRBJ1-5, reads AAGVIQSPRHLIKEKRETATLKCYPIPRHDTVYWYQQGPGQDPQFLISFYEKMQSDKGSIPDRFSAQQFSDYHSELNMSSLELGDSALYFCASSLRGQPQHFGDGTRLSIL.

This sequence joins TRBV6-2 or TRBV6-3 and TRBJ2-7; TRBD2 matches at 7 bases. The CDR3 is 15 residues long. The J segment lost 0 bases and the V segment lost 2 bases, leaving 4 bases of the junction unmatched. Germline V CDR1 and CDR2: MNHEY, SVGEGT. CDR3 loop: CASSYIGGSSYEQYF. CDR3 in DNA: TGTGCCAGCAGTTACATTGGCGGGAGCTCCTACGAGCAGTACTTC.

The chain uses TRBV6-4 and TRBJ1-1; D ambiguous. Deletions cut 3 bases from V and 3 bases from J, with 11 bases between. Germline assignment: CDR1 MRHNA and CDR2 SNTAGT. The length of the CDR3 is 14 residues. CDR3 loop: CASSENAVHTEAFF. The CDR3 DNA is TGTGCCAGCAGTGAAAATGCGGTTCACACTGAAGCTTTCTTT.

This clone appeared a single time. The chain recombines TRBV6-6 with TRBJ1-2; 7 bases line up with TRBD1. Germline V lookup: CDR1 MNHNY, CDR2 SVGAGI (reference sequence). V shed 2 bases, J shed 6 bases, and the junction held 3 bases outside the gene matches. CDR3 length: 13 amino acids. The CDR3 nucleotides are TGTGCCAGCAGTTACGGGGGGACAGATGGCTACACCTTC. Its translation is CASSYGGTDGYTF.

The chain employs TRBV28 and TRBJ1-5; 8 nucleotides agree with TRBD1. Trimming at V came to 1 base and at J to 5 bases, leaving 1 base not matched to a gene. This CDR3 is built from 14 residues. Germline V gene sequence: CDR1 MDHEN, CDR2 SYDVKM. In nucleotides, the CDR3 is TGTGCCAGCAGTTTATTACAGGGGGATCAGCCCCAGCATTTT. As protein: CASSLLQGDQPQHF.

J is TRBJ2-1 and V is TRBV4-1, with D tentatively TRBD2 (6 bases). The V end lost 0 bases, the J end lost 2 bases, and 11 bases lay between the germline ends. The germline CDR1 and CDR2 sequences are MGHRA and YSYEKL. The CDR3 extends over 16 amino acids. The DNA of the CDR3 is TGCGCCAGCAGCCAAGACGGACTAATCGCCTACAATGAGCAGTTCTTC. Translating it yields CASSQDGLIAYNEQFF.

The gene calls are TRBV4-1 and TRBJ1-3; 9 nucleotides match TRBD1. The CDR3 has 17 residues. V shed 2 bases, J shed 3 bases, and the junction held 8 bases outside the gene matches. The germline CDR1 and CDR2 sequences are MGHRA and YSYEKL. CDR3 protein: CASSQWLTGGIGNTIYF. CDR3 DNA: TGCGCCAGCAGCCAATGGTTAACAGGGGGCATTGGAAACACCATATATTTT.

V gene TRBV7-6 combines with J gene TRBJ1-1; tentatively, D is TRBD1 (6 bases). V lost 2 bases, J lost 5 bases, and 12 bases lay in between. The CDR3 contains 14 residues. Germline V gene data show CDR1 as SGHVS and CDR2 as FNYEAQ. CDR3: CASSLQGQETEAFF. The CDR3 DNA reads as TGTGCCAGCAGCTTACAGGGGCAGGAGACTGAAGCTTTCTTT.